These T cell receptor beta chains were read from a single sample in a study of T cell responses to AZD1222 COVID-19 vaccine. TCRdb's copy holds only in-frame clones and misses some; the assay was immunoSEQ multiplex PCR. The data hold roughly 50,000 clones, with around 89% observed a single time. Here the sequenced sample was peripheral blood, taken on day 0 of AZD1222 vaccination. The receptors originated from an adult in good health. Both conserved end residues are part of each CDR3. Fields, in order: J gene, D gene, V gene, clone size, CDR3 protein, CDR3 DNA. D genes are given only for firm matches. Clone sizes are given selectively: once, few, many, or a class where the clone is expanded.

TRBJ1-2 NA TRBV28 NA CAAGFRGYTF TGTGCCGCCGGGTTTCGCGGCTACACCTTC
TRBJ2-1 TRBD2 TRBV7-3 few CASSLNPPGLAYNEQFF TGTGCCAGCAGCTTAAACCCCCCCGGACTAGCCTACAATGAGCAGTTCTTC
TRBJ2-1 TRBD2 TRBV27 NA CASRRTSSYNEQFF TGTGCCAGCAGGCGGACTAGCTCCTACAATGAGCAGTTCTTC
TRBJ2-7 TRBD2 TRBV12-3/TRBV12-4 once CASGLAGVYEQYF TGTGCCAGTGGACTAGCGGGAGTATACGAGCAGTACTTC
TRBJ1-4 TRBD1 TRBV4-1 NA CASSQTDRVGEKLFF TGCGCCAGCAGCCAAACGGACAGGGTGGGTGAAAAACTGTTTTTT
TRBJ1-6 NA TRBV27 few CASSQIGGYNSPLHF TGTGCCAGCAGCCAAATTGGTGGATATAATTCACCCCTCCACTTT
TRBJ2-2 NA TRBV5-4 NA CASSGESLLGELFF TGTGCCAGCAGCGGGGAGAGTTTACTAGGGGAGCTGTTTTTT
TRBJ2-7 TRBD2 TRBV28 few CASSSRTSGMGEQYF TGTGCCAGCAGTTCCCGGACTAGCGGGATGGGGGAGCAGTACTTC
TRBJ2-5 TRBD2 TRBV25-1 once CASSSPRLAGQETQYF TGTGCCAGCAGTTCCCCGCGACTAGCGGGACAAGAGACCCAGTACTTC
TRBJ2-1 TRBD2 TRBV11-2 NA CASSLGSSGSGAGDEQFF TGTGCCAGCAGCTTGGGTTCTAGCGGGAGTGGGGCTGGGGATGAGCAGTTCTTC
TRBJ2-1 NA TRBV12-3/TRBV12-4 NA CASSSQGPEPFF TGTGCCAGCAGTTCACAGGGTCCAGAACCGTTCTTC
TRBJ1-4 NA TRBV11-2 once CASSLSDATNEKLFF TGTGCCAGCAGCTTGTCGGATGCAACTAATGAAAAACTGTTTTTT
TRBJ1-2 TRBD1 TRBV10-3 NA CAITPDRVGYDGYTF TGTGCCATCACACCAGACAGGGTTGGGTACGATGGCTACACCTTC
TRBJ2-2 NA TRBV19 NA CASSIEGATGELFF TGTGCCAGTAGTATAGAGGGGGCGACCGGGGAGCTGTTTTTT
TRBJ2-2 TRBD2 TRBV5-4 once CASSTRTSGLAGELFF TGTGCCAGCAGCACCCGGACTAGCGGGTTGGCCGGGGAGCTGTTTTTT
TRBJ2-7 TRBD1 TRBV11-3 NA CASSNTGDPGYEQYF TGTGCCAGCAGCAATACAGGGGACCCGGGATACGAGCAGTACTTC
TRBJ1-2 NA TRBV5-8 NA CASSSDPYGYTF TGTGCCAGCAGCTCCGACCCCTATGGCTACACCTTC
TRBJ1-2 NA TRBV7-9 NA CASSFGTPRNYGYTF TGTGCCAGCAGCTTCGGGACACCGAGGAACTATGGCTACACCTTC
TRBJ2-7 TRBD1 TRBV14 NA CASSIYGTGGDEQYF TGTGCCAGCAGCATATATGGGACAGGGGGCGACGAGCAGTACTTC
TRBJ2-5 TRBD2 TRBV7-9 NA CASSLGTSGSVKETQYF TGTGCCAGCAGCTTAGGGACTAGCGGGAGTGTGAAGGAGACCCAGTACTTC
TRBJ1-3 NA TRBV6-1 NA CASSEAHGSASGNTIYF TGTGCCAGCAGTGAAGCGCATGGCAGTGCTTCTGGAAACACCATATATTTT
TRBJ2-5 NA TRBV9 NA CASSVSPEGLETQYF TGTGCCAGCAGCGTATCCCCAGAGGGATTAGAGACCCAGTACTTC
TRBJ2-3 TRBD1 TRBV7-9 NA CASSLRQGIANMDTQYF TGTGCCAGCAGCTTAAGACAGGGTATAGCTAATATGGATACGCAGTATTTT
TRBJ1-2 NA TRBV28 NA CASRTDSYGYTF TGTGCCAGCAGAACAGACAGTTACGGCTACACCTTC
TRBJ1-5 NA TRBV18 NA CASSPTRGRDQPQHF TGTGCCAGCTCACCTACCAGGGGCAGGGATCAGCCCCAGCATTTT
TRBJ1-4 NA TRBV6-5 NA CASRTRATNEKLFF TGTGCCAGCAGGACTAGGGCAACTAATGAAAAACTGTTTTTT
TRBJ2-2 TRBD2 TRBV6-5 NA CASGEGGPPGELFF TGTGCCAGCGGGGAGGGAGGGCCTCCCGGGGAGCTGTTTTTT
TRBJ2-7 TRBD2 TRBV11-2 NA CASSLPAGRAYEQYF TGTGCCAGCAGCCTTCCTGCCGGGAGGGCGTACGAGCAGTACTTC
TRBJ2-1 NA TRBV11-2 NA CASSAYRASGAYEQFF TGTGCCAGCAGCGCATACAGGGCTAGCGGTGCCTATGAGCAGTTCTTC
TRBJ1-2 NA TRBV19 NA CASSSLGLGDGYTF TGTGCCAGTAGCAGCTTAGGACTCGGCGATGGCTACACCTTC
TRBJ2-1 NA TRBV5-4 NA CASRDRAYNEQFF TGTGCCAGCAGAGACAGAGCGTACAATGAGCAGTTCTTC
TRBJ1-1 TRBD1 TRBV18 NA CASSPQTGLDTEAFF TGTGCCAGCTCACCTCAGACAGGGTTGGACACTGAAGCTTTCTTT
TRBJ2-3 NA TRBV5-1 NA CASSPGSPSDTQYF TGCGCCAGCAGCCCGGGTTCTCCCTCAGATACGCAGTATTTT
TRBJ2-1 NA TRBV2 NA CASSSAGTANNEQFF TGTGCCAGCAGTTCGGCCGGGACGGCGAACAATGAGCAGTTCTTC
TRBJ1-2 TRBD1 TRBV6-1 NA CASSETGGRGYTF TGTGCCAGCAGTGAGACAGGGGGCCGGGGCTACACCTTC
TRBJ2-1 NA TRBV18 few CASSPGNSLGNEQFF TGTGCCAGCTCACCAGGGAATTCTTTGGGGAATGAGCAGTTCTTC
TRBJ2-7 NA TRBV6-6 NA CASSSSTPAALYEQYF TGTGCCAGCAGTTCCTCCACTCCCGCAGCCCTCTACGAGCAGTACTTC
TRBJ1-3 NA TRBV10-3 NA CAISALLTSGNTIYF TGTGCCATCAGTGCATTGCTTACCTCTGGAAACACCATATATTTT
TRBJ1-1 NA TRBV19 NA CATNRDPLTEAFF TGTGCCACCAACAGGGATCCCCTCACTGAAGCTTTCTTT
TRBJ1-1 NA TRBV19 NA CASSLLGRNTEAFF TGTGCCAGTAGTTTACTGGGGAGGAACACTGAAGCTTTCTTT
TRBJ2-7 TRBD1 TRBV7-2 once CASSELAIWADRGPSEQYF TGTGCCAGCAGCGAATTGGCTATCTGGGCCGACAGGGGACCCTCCGAGCAGTACTTC
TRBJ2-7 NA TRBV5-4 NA CASSLGHSYEQYF TGTGCCAGCAGCTTGGGACATAGCTACGAGCAGTACTTC
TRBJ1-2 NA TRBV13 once CASSAPRGKYGYTF TGTGCCAGCAGCGCCCCCAGGGGCAAGTATGGCTACACCTTC
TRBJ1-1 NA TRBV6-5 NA CASSKRWELDTEAFF TGTGCCAGCAGTAAGCGGTGGGAGCTCGACACTGAAGCTTTCTTT
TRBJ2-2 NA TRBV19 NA CASRPPPPTGPNTGELFF TGTGCCAGTAGGCCACCCCCCCCCACCGGGCCGAACACCGGGGAGCTGTTTTTT
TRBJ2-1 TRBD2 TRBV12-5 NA CASGFHNPLRLAGGHSSYNEQFF TGTGCTAGTGGTTTCCACAACCCCCTGAGGCTAGCGGGAGGACACAGCTCCTACAATGAGCAGTTCTTC
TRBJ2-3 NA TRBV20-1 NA CSAFSADTQYF TGCAGTGCCTTCTCGGCAGATACGCAGTATTTT
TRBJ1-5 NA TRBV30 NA CAWSVLRGPQHF TGTGCCTGGAGTGTACTCCGAGGGCCCCAGCATTTT
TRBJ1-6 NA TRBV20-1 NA CSASEQFSPLHF TGCAGTGCCAGTGAACAGTTCTCACCCCTCCACTTT
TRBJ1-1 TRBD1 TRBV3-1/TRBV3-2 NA CASSPGQGYTEAFF TGTGCCAGCAGCCCCGGACAGGGGTACACTGAAGCTTTCTTT
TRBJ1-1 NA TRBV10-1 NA CASSEAPGTEAFF TGCGCCAGCAGTGAGGCCCCAGGGACTGAAGCTTTCTTT
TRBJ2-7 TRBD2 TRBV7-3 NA CASSLIAGGGEQYF TGTGCCAGCAGCTTAATAGCGGGAGGAGGCGAGCAGTACTTC
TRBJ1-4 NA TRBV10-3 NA CAIRGTATNEKLFF TGTGCCATCAGGGGGACTGCAACTAATGAAAAACTGTTTTTT
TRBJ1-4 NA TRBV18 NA CASSVGYNEKLFF TGTGCCAGCTCAGTTGGTTACAATGAAAAACTGTTTTTT